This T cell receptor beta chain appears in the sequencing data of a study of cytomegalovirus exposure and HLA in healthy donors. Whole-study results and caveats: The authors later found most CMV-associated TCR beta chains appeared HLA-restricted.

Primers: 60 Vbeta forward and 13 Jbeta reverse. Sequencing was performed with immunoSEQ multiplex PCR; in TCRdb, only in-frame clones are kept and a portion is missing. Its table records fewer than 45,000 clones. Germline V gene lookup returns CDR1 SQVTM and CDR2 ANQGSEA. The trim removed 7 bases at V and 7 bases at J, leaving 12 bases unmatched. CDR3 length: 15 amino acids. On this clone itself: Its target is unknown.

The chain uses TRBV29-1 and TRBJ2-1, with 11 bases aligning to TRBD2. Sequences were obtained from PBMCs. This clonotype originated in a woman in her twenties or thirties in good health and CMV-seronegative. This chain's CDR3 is CSAPPLAGVGNEQFF. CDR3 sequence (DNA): TGCAGCGCCCCCCCACTAGCGGGAGTGGGGAATGAGCAGTTCTTC.